This entry describes one T cell receptor beta chain. The data were taken from a study of T cell changes during pregnancy in multiple sclerosis. Profiling relied on immunoSEQ multiplex PCR, and the TCRdb table lists in-frame clones only, not all of them. This sample yields about 71,000 clones, of which about 92% are seen a single time; approximately 1.1% belongs to the top ten. The sequence derives from a female donor with multiple sclerosis, enrolled in a pregnancy study. The sample consisted of peripheral blood, taken in the third trimester of pregnancy.

CDR3 bases: TGTGCCAGCAGTCTGGACAGGGGACCGCCTGGGGGTACGCAGTATTTT. It yields the protein CASSLDRGPPGGTQYF. The chain carries TRBV27 and TRBJ2-3, with 9 bases identical to TRBD1. CDR1 is MNHEY and CDR2 is SMNVEV in the germline V gene (reference sequence). The CDR3 consists of 16 residues. V gave up 5 bases and J gave up 8 bases; unmatched junction bases: 14.